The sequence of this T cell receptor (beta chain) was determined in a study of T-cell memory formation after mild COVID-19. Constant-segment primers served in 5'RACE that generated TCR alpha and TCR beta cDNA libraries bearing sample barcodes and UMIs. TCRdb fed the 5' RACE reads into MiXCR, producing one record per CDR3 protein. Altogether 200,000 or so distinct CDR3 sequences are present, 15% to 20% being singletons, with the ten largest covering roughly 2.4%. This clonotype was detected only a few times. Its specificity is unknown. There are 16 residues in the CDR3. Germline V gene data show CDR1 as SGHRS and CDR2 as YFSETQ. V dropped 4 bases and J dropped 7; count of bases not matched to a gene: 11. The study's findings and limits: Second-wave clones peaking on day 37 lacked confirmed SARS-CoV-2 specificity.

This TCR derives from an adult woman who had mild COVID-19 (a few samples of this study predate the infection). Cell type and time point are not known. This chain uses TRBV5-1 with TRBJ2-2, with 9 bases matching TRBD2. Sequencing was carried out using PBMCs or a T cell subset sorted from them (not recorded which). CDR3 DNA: TGCGCCAGCAGCCCCTTGCGGCTAGCGGGAAGCGGGGAGCTGTTTTTT. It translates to CASSPLRLAGSGELFF.